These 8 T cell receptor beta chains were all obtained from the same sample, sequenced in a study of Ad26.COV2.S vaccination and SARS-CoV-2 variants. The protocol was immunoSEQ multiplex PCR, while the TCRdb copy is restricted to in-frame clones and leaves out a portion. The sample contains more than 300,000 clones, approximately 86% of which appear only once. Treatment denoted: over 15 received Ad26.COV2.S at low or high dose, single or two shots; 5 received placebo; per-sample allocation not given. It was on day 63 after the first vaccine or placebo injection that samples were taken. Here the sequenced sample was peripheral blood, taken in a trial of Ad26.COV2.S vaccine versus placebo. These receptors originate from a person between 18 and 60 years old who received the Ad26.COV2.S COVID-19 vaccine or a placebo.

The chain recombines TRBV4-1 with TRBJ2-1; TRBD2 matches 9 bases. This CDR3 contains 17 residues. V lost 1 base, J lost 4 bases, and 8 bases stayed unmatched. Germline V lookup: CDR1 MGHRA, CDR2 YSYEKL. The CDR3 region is CASSQGRASGVYNEQFF. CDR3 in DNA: TGCGCCAGCAGCCAAGGGAGGGCTAGCGGGGTGTACAATGAGCAGTTCTTC.

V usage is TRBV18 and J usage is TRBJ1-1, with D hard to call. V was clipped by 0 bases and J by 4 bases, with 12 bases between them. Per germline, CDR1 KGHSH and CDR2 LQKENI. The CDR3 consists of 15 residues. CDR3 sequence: CASSPPGSQRTEAFF. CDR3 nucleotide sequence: TGTGCCAGCTCACCACCGGGATCGCAACGCACTGAAGCTTTCTTT.

The CDR3 spells CASRSGIHYGYTF. CDR3 nucleotides: TGTGCCAGCAGGTCCGGGATTCACTATGGCTACACCTTC. The rearrangement uses TRBV28 and TRBJ1-2, with no clear D. Germline V gene lookup returns CDR1 MDHEN and CDR2 SYDVKM. The CDR3 consists of 13 residues. V lost 6 bases to trimming and J lost 3 bases, with 11 bases between them.

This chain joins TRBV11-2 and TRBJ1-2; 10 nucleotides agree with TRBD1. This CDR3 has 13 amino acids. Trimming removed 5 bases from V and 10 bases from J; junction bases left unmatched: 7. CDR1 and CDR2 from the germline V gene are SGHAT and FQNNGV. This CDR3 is CASSLMTGGDYTF. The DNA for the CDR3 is TGTGCCAGCAGCCTAATGACAGGGGGCGACTACACCTTC.

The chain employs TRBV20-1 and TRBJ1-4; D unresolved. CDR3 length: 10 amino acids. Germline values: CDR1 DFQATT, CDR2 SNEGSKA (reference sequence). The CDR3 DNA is TGCAGCCCCGGCGGTGAAAAACTGTTTTTT. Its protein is CSPGGEKLFF.

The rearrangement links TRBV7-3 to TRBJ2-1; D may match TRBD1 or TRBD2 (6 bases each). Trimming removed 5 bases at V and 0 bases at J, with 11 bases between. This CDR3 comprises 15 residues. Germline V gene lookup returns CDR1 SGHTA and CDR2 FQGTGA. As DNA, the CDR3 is TGTGCCAGCAGCCTCAGGGGAGGCTCCTACAATGAGCAGTTCTTC. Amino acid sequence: CASSLRGGSYNEQFF.

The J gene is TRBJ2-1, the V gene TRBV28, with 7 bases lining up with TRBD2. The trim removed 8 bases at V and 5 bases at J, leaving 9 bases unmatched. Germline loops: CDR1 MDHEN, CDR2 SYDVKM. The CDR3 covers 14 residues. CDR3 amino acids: CASEVASGDNEQFF. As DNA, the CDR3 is TGTGCCAGCGAGGTGGCTAGCGGAGACAATGAGCAGTTCTTC.

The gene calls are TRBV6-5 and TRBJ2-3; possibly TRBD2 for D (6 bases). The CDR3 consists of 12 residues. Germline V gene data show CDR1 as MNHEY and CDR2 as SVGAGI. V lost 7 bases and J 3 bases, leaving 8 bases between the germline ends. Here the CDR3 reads CASIRGTDTQYF. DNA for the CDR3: TGTGCCAGCATCCGGGGGACAGATACGCAGTATTTT.